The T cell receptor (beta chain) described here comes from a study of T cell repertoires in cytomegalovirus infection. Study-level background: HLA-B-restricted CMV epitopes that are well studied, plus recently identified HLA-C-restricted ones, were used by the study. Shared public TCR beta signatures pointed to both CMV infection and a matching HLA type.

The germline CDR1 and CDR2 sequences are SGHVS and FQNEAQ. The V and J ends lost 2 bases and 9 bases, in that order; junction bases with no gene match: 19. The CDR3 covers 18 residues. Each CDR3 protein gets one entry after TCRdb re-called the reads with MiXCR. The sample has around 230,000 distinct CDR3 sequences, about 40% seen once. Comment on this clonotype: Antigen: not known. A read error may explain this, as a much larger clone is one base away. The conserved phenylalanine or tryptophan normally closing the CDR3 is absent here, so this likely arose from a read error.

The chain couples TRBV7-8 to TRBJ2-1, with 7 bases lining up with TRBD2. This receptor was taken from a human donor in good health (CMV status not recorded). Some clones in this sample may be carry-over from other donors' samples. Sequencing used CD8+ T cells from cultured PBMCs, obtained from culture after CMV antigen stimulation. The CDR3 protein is CASSLRIAGAEEFSEQFL. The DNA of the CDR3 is TGTGCCAGCAGCTTAAGGATCGCGGGAGCGGAAGAGTTTAGTGAGCAGTTCTTA.